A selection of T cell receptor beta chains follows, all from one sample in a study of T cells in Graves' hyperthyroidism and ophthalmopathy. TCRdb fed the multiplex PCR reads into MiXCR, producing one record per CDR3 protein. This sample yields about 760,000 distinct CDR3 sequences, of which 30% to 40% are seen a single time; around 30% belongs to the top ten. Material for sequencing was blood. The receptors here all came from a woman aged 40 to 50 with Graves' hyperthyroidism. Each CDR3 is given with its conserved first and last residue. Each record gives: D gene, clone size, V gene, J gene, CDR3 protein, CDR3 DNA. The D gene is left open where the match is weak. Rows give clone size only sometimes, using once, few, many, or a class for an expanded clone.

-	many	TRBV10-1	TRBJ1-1	CASSEALSGNTEAFF	TGCGCCAGCAGTGAGGCTCTAAGTGGGAACACTGAAGCTTTCTTT
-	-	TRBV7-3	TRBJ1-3	CASSPSPGRGHGNTMYF	TGTGCCAGCAGCCCTTCGCCGGGCAGGGGTCATGGAAACACCATGTATTTT
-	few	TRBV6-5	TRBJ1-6	CASAHNSPLHF	TGTGCCAGCGCCCATAATTCACCCCTCCACTTT
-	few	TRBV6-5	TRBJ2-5	CASSQWAGGETQYF	TGTGCCAGCAGCCAGTGGGCTGGCGGGGAGACCCAGTACTTC
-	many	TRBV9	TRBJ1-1	CASSKQGISATEAFF	TGTGCCAGCAGTAAACAGGGTATATCGGCCACTGAAGCTTTCTTT
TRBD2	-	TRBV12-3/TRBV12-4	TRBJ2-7	CASREGSLLSSGGYEQYF	TGTGCCAGCAGGGAGGGCAGCCTACTCTCTAGCGGGGGCTACGAGCAGTACTTC
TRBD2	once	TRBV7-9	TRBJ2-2	CASSQVMGGYTGELFF	TGCGCCAGCAGCCAAGTTATGGGGGGGTACACCGGGGAGCTGTTTTTT
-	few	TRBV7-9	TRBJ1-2	CASSLGGEGLPGDGYTF	TGTGCCAGCAGCTTAGGCGGGGAAGGCTTGCCGGGCGATGGCTACACCTTC
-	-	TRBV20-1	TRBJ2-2	CSALADSNAGELFF	TGCAGTGCCTTAGCGGACTCTAACGCCGGGGAGCTGTTTTTT
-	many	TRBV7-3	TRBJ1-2	CASSLTSTGSYGYTF	TGTGCCAGCAGCTTAACGTCGACAGGCAGCTATGGCTACACCTTC
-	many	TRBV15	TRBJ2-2	CATSRDQGTGTGELFF	TGTGCCACCAGCAGAGATCAGGGGACGGGCACCGGGGAGCTGTTTTTT
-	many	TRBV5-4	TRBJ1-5	CASSRGGGSNQPQHF	TGTGCCAGCAGCCGAGGAGGGGGTAGCAATCAGCCCCAGCATTTT
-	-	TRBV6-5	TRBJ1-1	CASSSGHSEAFF	TGTGCCAGCAGTTCGGGGCATAGTGAAGCTTTCTTT
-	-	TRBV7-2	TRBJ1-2	CASSTPPNYGYTF	TGTGCCAGCAGCACCCCCCCTAACTATGGCTACACCTTC
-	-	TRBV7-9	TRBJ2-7	CASSSQGVLEQYF	TGTGCCAGCAGCTCTCAAGGGGTCCTCGAGCAGTACTTC
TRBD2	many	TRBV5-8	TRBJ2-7	CASSRTSGMAGEQYF	TGTGCCAGCAGCAGGACTAGCGGGATGGCGGGCGAGCAGTACTTC
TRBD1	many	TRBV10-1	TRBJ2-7	CASSVGGQGIHEQYF	TGCGCCAGCAGTGTGGGGGGACAGGGGATCCACGAGCAGTACTTC
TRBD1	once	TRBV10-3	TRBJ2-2	CAISSGEVDRDGELFF	TGTGCCATCAGTTCGGGCGAGGTGGACAGGGACGGGGAGCTGTTTTTT
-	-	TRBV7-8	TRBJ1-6	CASSQFSRALNNSPLHF	TGCGCCAGCAGCCAATTTTCCCGGGCCCTGAATAATTCACCCCTCCACTTT
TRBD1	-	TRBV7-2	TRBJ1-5	CASSLRGGRGQRDQPQHF	TGTGCCAGCAGCTTAAGAGGTGGCAGGGGGCAAAGGGATCAGCCCCAGCATTTT
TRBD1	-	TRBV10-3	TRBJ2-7	CAIKSGQGAEEQYF	TGTGCCATCAAGTCGGGACAGGGGGCAGAAGAGCAGTACTTC
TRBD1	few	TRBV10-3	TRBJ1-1	CASSPRGQALNTEAFF	TGTGCCAGCAGTCCTCGAGGACAGGCATTAAACACTGAAGCTTTCTTT
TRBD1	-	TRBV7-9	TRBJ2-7	CASSPDRPWEQYF	TGTGCCAGCAGCCCGGACAGGCCCTGGGAGCAGTACTTC
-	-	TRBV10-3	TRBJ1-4	CAISGLPPGEVF	TGTGCCATCAGTGGCCTCCCCCCAGGGGAGGTTTTT
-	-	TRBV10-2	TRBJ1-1	CASRARESTEAFF	TGCGCCAGCAGGGCCAGGGAATCCACTGAAGCTTTCTTT
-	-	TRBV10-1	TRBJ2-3	CASSEDGKGYF	TGCGCCAGCAGTGAGGATGGAAAAGGGTATTTT
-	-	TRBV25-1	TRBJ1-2	CASSLYSPGPAYGYTF	TGTGCCAGCAGTTTATACTCGCCCGGGCCGGCCTATGGCTACACCTTC
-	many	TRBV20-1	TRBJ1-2	CSALTMGGYTF	TGCAGTGCTCTTACCATGGGCGGCTACACCTTC
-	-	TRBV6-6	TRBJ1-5	CASSSDGPNQPQHF	TGTGCCAGCAGTTCCGACGGGCCGAATCAGCCCCAGCATTTT
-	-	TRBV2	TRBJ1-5	CASRPGHSSLMNQPQHF	TGTGCCAGCAGGCCGGGACATTCGTCTCTCATGAATCAGCCCCAGCATTTT
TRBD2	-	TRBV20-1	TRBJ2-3	CSAGRTSLDTQYF	TGCAGTGCTGGAAGGACTAGTTTGGATACGCAGTATTTT
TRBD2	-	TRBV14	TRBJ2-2	CASSHHRGTSGLNTGELFF	TGTGCCAGCAGCCACCACAGGGGGACTAGCGGCCTGAACACCGGGGAGCTGTTTTTT
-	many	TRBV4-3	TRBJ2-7	CASSQGHRASYEQYF	TGCGCCAGCAGCCAAGGGCACAGGGCCTCCTACGAGCAGTACTTC
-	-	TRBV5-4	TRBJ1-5	CASSLGGQGYWGRAVLRAGHQHF	-
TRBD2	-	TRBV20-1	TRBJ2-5	CSAWEGLAGKETQYF	TGCAGTGCTTGGGAGGGACTAGCGGGGAAAGAGACCCAGTACTTC
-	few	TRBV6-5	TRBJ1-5	CASSSLGGTGQPQHF	TGTGCCAGCAGTTCCCTAGGCGGGACTGGTCAGCCCCAGCATTTT
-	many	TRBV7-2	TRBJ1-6	CASSFRGNSPLHF	TGTGCCAGCAGCTTCAGGGGTAATTCACCCCTCCACTTT
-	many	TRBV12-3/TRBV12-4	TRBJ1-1	CASSLGRITEAFF	TGTGCCAGCAGTTTAGGCAGAATCACTGAAGCTTTCTTT
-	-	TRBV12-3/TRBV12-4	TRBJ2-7	CASSLTLGRGTYEQYF	TGTGCCAGCAGTTTAACCCTAGGACGGGGAACCTACGAGCAGTACTTC
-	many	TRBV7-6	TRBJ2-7	CASSLAGSHSYEQYF	TGTGCCAGCAGCTTAGCGGGGTCCCATTCCTACGAGCAGTACTTC
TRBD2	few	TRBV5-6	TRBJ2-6	CASSAVGRRGDGSGANVLTF	TGTGCCAGCAGCGCGGTTGGTAGGCGGGGGGACGGCTCTGGGGCCAACGTCCTGACTTTC
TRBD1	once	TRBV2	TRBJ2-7	CASLPGQGVDEQYF	TGTGCCAGCCTTCCGGGACAGGGAGTTGACGAGCAGTACTTC
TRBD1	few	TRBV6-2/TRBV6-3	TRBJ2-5	CASSYPGQGTETQYF	TGTGCCAGCAGTTACCCGGGACAGGGAACGGAGACCCAGTACTTC
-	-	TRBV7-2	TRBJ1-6	CASSPAGQSSYNSPLHF	TGTGCCAGCAGCCCCGCCGGGCAGAGCTCCTATAATTCACCCCTCCACTTT
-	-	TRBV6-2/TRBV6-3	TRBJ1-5	CASLGNNQPQHF	TGTGCCAGCCTAGGCAACAATCAGCCCCAGCATTTT
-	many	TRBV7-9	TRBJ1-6	CASSLIGENSPLHF	TGTGCCAGCAGCTTGATTGGGGAAAATTCACCCCTCCACTTT
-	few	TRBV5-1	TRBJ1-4	CASSFTSTNEKLFF	TGCGCCAGCAGCTTCACTTCAACTAATGAAAAACTGTTTTTT
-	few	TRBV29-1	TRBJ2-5	CSLGGQETQYF	TGCAGCTTGGGCGGACAAGAGACCCAGTACTTC
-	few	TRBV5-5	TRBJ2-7	CASSGRQAPSTEQYF	TGTGCCAGCAGCGGGAGACAGGCCCCTTCCACCGAGCAGTACTTC
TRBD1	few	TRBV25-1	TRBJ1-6	CASISYDRGNNSPLHF	TGTGCCAGCATATCGTATGACAGGGGGAACAATTCACCCCTCCACTTT
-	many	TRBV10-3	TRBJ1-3	CAIRGGIWGTHSGNTIYF	TGTGCCATCAGAGGCGGTATCTGGGGCACTCACTCTGGAAACACCATATATTTT
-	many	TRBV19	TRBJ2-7	CASSTGQSYEQYF	TGTGCCAGTAGTACCGGACAGTCCTACGAGCAGTACTTC
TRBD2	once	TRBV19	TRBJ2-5	CASPAGGMEIQYF	TGTGCCAGCCCCGCGGGGGGTATGGAGATCCAGTACTTC
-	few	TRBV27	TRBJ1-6	CASSFLVTDSPLHF	TGTGCCAGCAGTTTCTTGGTGACAGATTCACCCCTCCACTTT
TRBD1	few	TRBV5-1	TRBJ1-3	CATYRDRGFRSGNTIYF	TGTGCCACTTATAGGGACAGGGGGTTTCGGTCTGGAAACACCATATATTTT
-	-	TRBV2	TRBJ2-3	CASSLGNGLRGDTQYF	TGTGCCAGCAGTTTGGGGAACGGTCTCCGGGGAGATACGCAGTATTTT